This TCR beta chain was observed in a study of OX40 agonist ivuxolimab in advanced cancers. The protocol was immunoSEQ multiplex PCR, while the TCRdb copy is restricted to in-frame clones and leaves out a portion. The table lists about 90,000 clones, almost 90% of them singletons. V lost 6 bases and J lost 2; bases outside the gene matches: 10. Germline V lookup: CDR1 MDHEN, CDR2 SYDVKM. The CDR3 covers 16 residues. The chain links TRBV28 to TRBJ2-3; TRBD1 aligns across 8 bases. The receptor comes from an adult with an advanced solid tumor such as melanoma, head and neck, liver or kidney cancer. The specimen was CD4+ or CD8+ T cells sorted from blood, collected in a trial of the OX40 agonist ivuxolimab. The CDR3, as DNA: TGTGCCAGCAGAGGATCCGGACAGGGCGACACAGATACGCAGTATTTT. Translated, it gives CASRGSGQGDTDTQYF. The full variable domain, its missing parts supplied by reference TRBV28 and TRBJ2-3, is DVKVTQSSRYLVKRTGEKVFLECVQDMDHENMFWYRQDPGLGLRLIYFSYDVKMKEKGDIPEGYSVSREKKERFSLILESASTNQTSMYLCASRGSGQGDTDTQYFGPGTRLTVL.